Presented here are 8 T cell receptor beta chains from one specimen sequenced in a study of cytotoxic CD8 clonotypes in ibrutinib-treated CLL. Sequencing used immunoSEQ multiplex PCR; TCRdb keeps in-frame clones, though not all of them. The sample holds roughly 200,000 clones, over 65% seen once. Sequences were derived from PBMCs, sampled after 12 months of ibrutinib treatment. The receptors stem from a human donor with chronic lymphocytic leukemia.

This chain uses TRBV6-6 with TRBJ1-2, with D perhaps matching TRBD1 (6 bases). Per germline, CDR1 MNHNY and CDR2 SVGAGI (reference sequence). This CDR3 has 14 residues. The V gene lost 6 bases and the J gene lost 2 bases, with 13 bases spanning the gap. In nucleotides, the CDR3 is TGTGCCAGCAGAGAAGGGGGATTCAACTATGGCTACACCTTC. This sequence encodes CASREGGFNYGYTF.

The V gene is TRBV7-2, the J gene TRBJ2-5; 9 bases match TRBD2. Per germline, CDR1 SGHTA and CDR2 FQGNSA. The V gene end was trimmed by 5 bases and the J gene end by 6 bases; junction bases not matched to a gene: 10. The CDR3 has 15 amino acids. CDR3 bases: TGTGCCAGCAGCCTGGAAGCTAGCGGGATGAAGACCCAGTACTTC. Encoded protein: CASSLEASGMKTQYF.

The chain recombines TRBV29-1 with TRBJ2-5; TRBD1 matches 9 bases. This CDR3 comprises 14 residues. The germline CDR1 and CDR2 sequences are SQVTM and ANQGSEA. V lost 5 bases and J lost 5; bases outside the gene matches: 9. The CDR3, as DNA: TGCAGCGTTCACACGGACAGGGGAGTGGAGACCCAGTACTTC. Translated: CSVHTDRGVETQYF.

The rearrangement uses TRBV21-1 and TRBJ1-5. TRBV21-1 is termed a pseudogene. This CDR3 region has 17 residues. The CDR3 is CASSLRGPLPSNQPQHF. CDR3 DNA: TGTGCCAGCAGCCTTCGGGGGCCTCTTCCTAGCAATCAGCCCCAGCATTTT.

This clone has just one count. The rearrangement uses TRBV7-9 and TRBJ1-1, with D uncertain. CDR1 and CDR2 from the germline V gene are SEHNR and FQNEAQ (reference sequence). CDR3 length: 14 amino acids. V lost 0 bases and J 5 bases, leaving 10 bases between the germline ends. The CDR3: CASSLALLGTEAFF. The CDR3, as DNA: TGTGCCAGCAGCTTAGCGCTATTGGGGACTGAAGCTTTCTTT.

The rearrangement links TRBV6-5 to TRBJ2-7; 8 bases match TRBD1. Trimming at V came to 6 bases and at J to 5 bases, leaving 3 bases not matched to a gene. Germline CDR1 MNHEY, CDR2 SVGAGI. The CDR3 spans 12 residues. The CDR3 here is CASSRTGNEQYF. DNA of the CDR3: TGTGCCAGCAGCCGGACAGGGAACGAGCAGTACTTC.

The chain employs TRBV4-1 and TRBJ2-5, with a weak D call TRBD2 (5 bases). CDR3 length: 14 amino acids. Germline CDR1 and CDR2: MGHRA and YSYEKL. Between the trimmed V and J ends, which lost 2 bases and 5 bases, there was a span of 12 bases. In DNA form, the CDR3 reads TGCGCCAGCAGCCAACCTCACTTAGCGGAGACCCAGTACTTC. Translated, it gives CASSQPHLAETQYF.

This clone appeared once. This chain uses TRBV11-3 with TRBJ2-3, with 8 bases lining up with TRBD1. The trim removed 5 bases at V and 3 bases at J, leaving 4 bases unmatched. Germline V CDR1 and CDR2: SGHNT, YENEEA. The CDR3 sequence is 14 residues long. The CDR3 protein is CASSPDRETDTQYF. In nucleotides, the CDR3 is TGTGCCAGCAGCCCGGACAGGGAAACAGATACGCAGTATTTT.